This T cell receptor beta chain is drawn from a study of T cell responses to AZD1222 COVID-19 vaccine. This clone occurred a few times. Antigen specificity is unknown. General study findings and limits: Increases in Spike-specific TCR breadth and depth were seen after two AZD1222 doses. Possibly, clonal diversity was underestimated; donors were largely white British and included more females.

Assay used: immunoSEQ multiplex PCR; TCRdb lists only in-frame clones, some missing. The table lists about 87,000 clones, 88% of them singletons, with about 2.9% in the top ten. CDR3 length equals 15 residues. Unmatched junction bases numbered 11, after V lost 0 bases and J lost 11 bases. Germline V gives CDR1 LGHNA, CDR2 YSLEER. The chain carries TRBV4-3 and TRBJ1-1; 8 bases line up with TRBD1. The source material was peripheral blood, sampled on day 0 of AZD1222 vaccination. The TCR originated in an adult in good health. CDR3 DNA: TGCGCCAGCAGCCAAGATGGGAGGGCAGGGGGCTTTGCTTTCTTT. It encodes CASSQDGRAGGFAFF.